This T cell receptor beta chain was sequenced during a study of beta chain features in type 1 diabetes. Overall study results and limits: cDNA-based reads could over-represent cells with high TCR expression.

Since all of the isolated RNA was reverse transcribed, expressed TCRB transcripts were what got sequenced. Sequencing used immunoSEQ multiplex PCR; TCRdb keeps in-frame clones, though not all of them. The table lists hundreds of thousands of clones, 8% to 13% of them singletons. Germline CDR1 reads MNHEY; CDR2 reads SVGAGI. The CDR3 loop spans 13 amino acids. V lost 2 bases, J lost 10 bases, and 3 bases stayed unmatched. Only a few counts were recorded for this clone. The antigen remains unidentified. This TCR was recovered from a woman aged 30 to 39 in good health. This chain links TRBV6-5 with TRBJ2-1, with 9 nucleotides matching TRBD2. Sequenced input: naive CD4+ T cells from blood. The CDR3 DNA is TGTGCCAGCAGTTACGTAGCGGGAGACGAGCAGTTCTTC. Amino acids: CASSYVAGDEQFF.